This TCR beta chain originates from a study of T cell repertoires in cytomegalovirus infection. Looked up from germline, CDR1 is SGHVT and CDR2 is SQSDAQ. CDR3 size: 14 residues. Losses at the gene ends were 4 bases for V and 6 bases for J; bases not matched to a gene: 5. A remark on this clonotype: Its antigen is unknown.

TCRdb passed the reads through MiXCR, listing each CDR3 protein once. The table includes about 83,000 distinct CDR3 sequences, approximately 24% detected once. V usage is TRBV7-4 and J usage is TRBJ2-1; TRBD2 matches 8 bases. The receptor was derived from a human donor in good health (CMV status not recorded). Some clones in this sample may be carry-over from other donors' samples. The sample here was CD8+ T cells from cultured PBMCs, taken from culture after CMV antigen stimulation. CDR3 coding DNA: TGTGCCAGCAGCTACACGGGGGGGGGCAATGAGCAGTTCTTC. Translation: CASSYTGGGNEQFF.